This T cell receptor beta chain was identified in a study of blood T cell repertoires in COVID-19. Background on the study: COVID-19 samples, acute and convalescent, were from the United States, Italy and Spain.

Authors' data handling: Reference gene primer amplification in the assay estimated nucleated cell counts. Repertoires were generated with immunoSEQ multiplex PCR, while TCRdb's copy carries only in-frame clones and drops some. V, J and clone size are taken as reported in that table, and D and trimming were inferred from the DNA itself. The repertoire holds about 180,000 clones, with approximately 90% as singletons. This CDR3 spans 15 amino acids. V lost 1 base to trimming and J lost 7 bases; unmatched junction nucleotides: 5. CDR1 is SGHDN and CDR2 is FVKESK in the germline V gene. Sequenced material: peripheral blood. This chain links TRBV14 with TRBJ1-4, with TRBD1 identical over 8 bases. This sequence was found in a woman aged 50 to 60 with acute or convalescent COVID-19. The CDR3 loop reads CASSQVAGGSEKLFF. CDR3 nucleotides: TGTGCCAGCAGCCAAGTGGCAGGGGGCTCTGAAAAACTGTTTTTT.